The 22 T cell receptor beta chains below were found in one sample sequenced in a study of blood T cells in healthy people across ages. Combining a sample-barcoded 5' primer with a J-beta primer mix, a second PCR ran for 7 to 11 cycles. TCRdb ran MiXCR on the 5' RACE reads and lists one entry per CDR3 protein. The sample lists 700,000 to 850,000 distinct CDR3 sequences, approximately 35% seen once, with 10% to 15% in the top ten. Sequencing was performed on blood. Receptors originate from a man aged 18 to 29 in good health.

J is TRBJ2-4 and V is TRBV5-1, with unresolved D. The last part of the DNA fits TRBJ2-7 better; the J call may be wrong. The germline V gene has CDR1 SGHRS and CDR2 YFSETQ. The CDR3 sequence is 15 residues long. The CDR3 spells CASSHNDQAPYEQYF. The CDR3 DNA reads as TGCGCCAGCAGCCATAATGACCAAGCCCCCTACGAGCAGTACTTC.

V and J are TRBV7-9 and TRBJ2-1, with a tentative D call TRBD2 (5 bases). Between the trimmed V and J ends, which lost 5 bases and 5 bases, there was a span of 13 bases. Germline lookup yields CDR1 SEHNR and CDR2 FQNEAQ (reference sequence). The CDR3 sequence is 14 residues long. The CDR3 loop is CASSARTRHNEQFF. CDR3 DNA sequence: TGTGCCAGCAGCGCGCGAACTAGACACAATGAGCAGTTCTTC.

This clonotype was counted between two and nine times. V and J are TRBV15 and TRBJ2-7, with D unresolved. Between the trimmed V and J ends, which lost 1 base and 3 bases, there was a span of 7 bases. Germline V CDR1 and CDR2: LNHNV, YYDKDF (reference sequence). This CDR3 has 13 amino acids. The CDR3 sequence is CATSRVHGYEQYF. DNA for the CDR3: TGTGCCACCAGCAGAGTTCACGGCTACGAGCAGTACTTC.

The chain carries TRBV4-3 and TRBJ1-1; 8 positions match TRBD1. The CDR3 loop spans 17 amino acids. V gave up 0 bases and J gave up 4 bases; unmatched junction bases: 10. Germline V gives CDR1 LGHNA, CDR2 YSLEER. CDR3 nucleotides: TGCGCCAGCAGCCAAGAGTCTCAGGGGGCGGTGGGCACTGAAGCTTTCTTT. Protein product: CASSQESQGAVGTEAFF.

The rearrangement links TRBV2 to TRBJ1-1; D unclear. The CDR3 contains 10 residues. Trimming took off 6 bases at V and 8 bases at J, with 7 bases between the two ends. Germline-derived CDR1 and CDR2 are SNHLY and FYNNEI. Written as DNA, the CDR3 is TGTGCCAGCAGCGGGGAAGAAGCTTTCTTT. Translated, it gives CASSGEEAFF.

This clonotype is a singleton in its sample. One end of the junction is discordant with germline, which a read error may explain. The J gene is TRBJ1-4, the V gene TRBV2; D gene uncertain. The CDR3 loop spans 12 amino acids. Germline CDR1 and CDR2: SNHLY and FYNNEI. This CDR3 is CASSEAPRKLIF. The CDR3 DNA reads as TGTGCCAGCAGTGAAGCGCCCCGAAAACTGATTTTT.

The chain uses TRBV6-6 and TRBJ1-1; TRBD1 matches 7 bases. CDR1 and CDR2 from the germline V gene are MNHNY and SVGAGI (reference sequence). With V trimmed by 5 bases and J by 1 base, 10 bases remained unmatched. The CDR3 length is 16 residues. The DNA of the CDR3 is TGTGCCAGCAGTAGGGGGGACAGTTCAACGAACACTGAAGCTTTCTTT. As protein: CASSRGDSSTNTEAFF.

This chain uses TRBV7-2 with TRBJ1-2; unclear D gene. The CDR3 sequence is 13 residues long. Between the trimmed V and J ends, which lost 7 bases and 6 bases, there was a span of 15 bases. Germline loops: CDR1 SGHTA, CDR2 FQGNSA. The DNA for the CDR3 is TGTGCCAGCACCCCTGGGGTTGGGGATGGCTACACCTTC. Its translation is CASTPGVGDGYTF. Looking up the rest from reference TRBV7-2 and TRBJ1-2 gives the full variable domain: GAGVSQSPSNKVTEKGKDVELRCDPISGHTALYWYRQSLGQGLEFLIYFQGNSAPDKSGLPSDRFSAERTGGSVSTLTIQRTQQEDSAVYLCASTPGVGDGYTFGSGTRLTVV.

The chain has TRBV5-1 and TRBJ1-5, with 8 nucleotides matching TRBD1. This CDR3 spans 13 amino acids. With 3 bases clipped from V and 7 bases from J, the junction kept 3 bases outside the gene matches. The V gene's germline CDR1 is SGHRS and CDR2 YFSETQ. CDR3: CASSWTGLQPQHF. The CDR3 DNA sequence: TGCGCCAGCAGCTGGACAGGGTTGCAGCCCCAGCATTTT.

The chain couples TRBV10-3 to TRBJ2-4; no clear D. CDR3 length equals 16 residues. Germline CDR1 ENHRY, CDR2 SYGVKD. V was cut by 2 bases and J by 0 bases, with 11 bases left in between. DNA for the CDR3: TGTGCCATCAGTGAGGGTGAGCAGCTAGCCAAAAACATTCAGTACTTC. This codes for CAISEGEQLAKNIQYF.

The genes are TRBV7-9 and TRBJ2-7; weak D call: TRBD1 (5 bases). V was cut by 5 bases and J by 1 base, with 9 bases left in between. Looked up from germline, CDR1 is SEHNR and CDR2 is FQNEAQ (reference sequence). The length of the CDR3 is 13 residues. The CDR3 DNA reads as TGTGCCAGCAGCCATAGGGGATCCTACGAGCAGTACTTC. This translates into CASSHRGSYEQYF.

The CDR3 DNA follows: TGTGCCAGCAGTGACGTACAGGGCTACGAGCAGTACTTC. Amino acid sequence: CASSDVQGYEQYF. The chain links TRBV6-5 to TRBJ2-5, with a tentative D call TRBD1 (6 bases). The end of the DNA is better explained by TRBJ2-7, so the J call may be wrong. The CDR3 runs 13 residues. Per the germline V gene, CDR1 is MNHEY and CDR2 is SVGAGI.

The rearrangement joins TRBV2 to TRBJ2-3, with 14 bases identical to TRBD2. Trimming cost V 6 bases and J 5 bases; bases outside gene matches: 7. The CDR3 spans 16 residues. Germline V gene data show CDR1 as SNHLY and CDR2 as FYNNEI. CDR3 region: CASRSTSGGAIDTQYF. DNA for the CDR3: TGTGCCAGCAGGTCGACTAGCGGGGGGGCTATAGATACGCAGTATTTT. Drawing the rest from reference TRBV2 and TRBJ2-3, the complete variable domain is EPEVTQTPSHQVTQMGQEVILRCVPISNHLYFYWYRQILGQKVEFLVSFYNNEISEKSEIFDDQFSVERPDGSNFTLKIRSTKLEDSAMYFCASRSTSGGAIDTQYFGPGTRLTVL.

The genes are TRBV7-2 and TRBJ2-3; 7 positions agree with TRBD2. Per the germline V gene, CDR1 is SGHTA and CDR2 is FQGNSA. V lost 1 base to trimming and J lost 7 bases; unmatched junction nucleotides: 11. The CDR3 is 16 residues long. The CDR3 loop is CASSLVSGGLANTQYF. The CDR3 coding sequence is TGTGCCAGCAGCTTAGTATCGGGGGGTCTGGCGAATACGCAGTATTTT.

This clonotype was observed a few times. The chain combines TRBV12-3 or TRBV12-4 with TRBJ2-3; 7 bases line up with TRBD2. The CDR3 has 14 residues. Germline trimming cut 2 bases from V and 3 bases from J; bases unmatched to any gene: 2. The CDR3 protein is CASSLSGKTDTQYF. DNA of the CDR3: TGTGCCAGCAGTTTAAGCGGGAAAACAGATACGCAGTATTTT.

The chain employs TRBV6-1 and TRBJ2-7; D is unresolved. The better agreement between TRBJ2-5 and the DNA end casts doubt on the J call. This CDR3 is built from 14 residues. CDR1 MNHNS and CDR2 SASEGT come from the germline V gene. The CDR3 region has the DNA TGTGCCAGCAGATCCGACGTTTTCTTGGAGACCCAGTACTTC. Amino acids: CASRSDVFLETQYF.

This clonotype was seen only a few times. The chain employs TRBV7-9 and TRBJ1-1; D is unresolved. Germline CDR1 is SEHNR and CDR2 is FQNEAQ (reference sequence). The ends were cut back, 3 bases at V and 4 bases at J, with 9 bases in the middle. The CDR3 runs 13 residues. The CDR3: CASSFSEGTEAFF. For the CDR3, the DNA is TGTGCCAGCAGCTTTAGTGAAGGCACTGAAGCTTTCTTT. Full variable domain (remainder filled in from reference TRBV7-9 and TRBJ1-1): DTGVSQNPRHKITKRGQNVTFRCDPISEHNRLYWYRQTLGQGPEFLTYFQNEAQLEKSRLLSDRFSAERPKGSFSTLEIQRTEQGDSAMYLCASSFSEGTEAFFGQGTRLTVV.

This clonotype was detected many times. The chain employs TRBV30 and TRBJ1-2, with D perhaps TRBD1 (5 bases). V lost 1 base and J 2 bases, leaving 14 bases between the germline ends. The V gene's germline CDR1 is GTSNPN and CDR2 SVGIG (reference sequence). There are 15 residues in the CDR3. In DNA, the CDR3 is TGTGCCTGGAGTGCGGGACTTTGGGCGAACTATGGCTACACCTTC. It translates to CAWSAGLWANYGYTF.

This clonotype appeared many times. The chain is built from TRBV4-3 and TRBJ2-1; 7 bases map to TRBD1. Germline V gene data show CDR1 as LGHNA and CDR2 as YSLEER. Trimming took 0 bases from V and 6 from J; bases not matched to a gene: 5. This CDR3 has 15 amino acids. CDR3 DNA: TGCGCCAGCAGCCAAGAAGGAACAGGGGTCAATGAGCAGTTCTTC. As protein: CASSQEGTGVNEQFF.

The table lists this clonotype with many counts. V and J are TRBV4-1 and TRBJ1-4; D is uncertain. Trimming left V 2 bases short and J 0 bases short, with 10 bases between. There are 16 residues in the CDR3. CDR1 is MGHRA, CDR2 YSYEKL, per germline. As DNA, the CDR3 is TGCGCCAGCAGCCAAACCGCCGGGGCAACTAATGAAAAACTGTTTTTT. Its protein product is CASSQTAGATNEKLFF.

This clonotype has only a few counts. The rearrangement uses TRBV2 and TRBJ1-6; D possibly corresponds to TRBD1 (5 bases). Trimming pared 1 base from V and 7 bases from J, leaving 11 bases between. The CDR3 contains 15 residues. Germline assignment: CDR1 SNHLY and CDR2 FYNNEI. The CDR3 DNA follows: TGTGCCAGCAGTGAAGGGAGGGGTTCGAATTCACCCCTCCACTTT. Its translation: CASSEGRGSNSPLHF.

In its sample, this clonotype was seen a few times. V is TRBV5-1 and J is TRBJ1-4; D is uncertain. Trimming removed 4 bases at V and 3 bases at J, with 13 bases between. CDR3 length: 15 residues. The germline V gene has CDR1 SGHRS and CDR2 YFSETQ. In nucleotides, the CDR3 is TGCGCCAGCAGCCAAGAAGGGATAGCTAATGAAAAACTGTTTTTT. It specifies CASSQEGIANEKLFF.